The clone carrying this T cell receptor beta chain was detected a few times. Authors' data handling: Nucleated cell counts were estimated from reference gene primer amplification. Assay: immunoSEQ multiplex PCR; the TCRdb copy retains only in-frame clones and omits some. Clone size and the V and J calls come from that table; the DNA yielded D and trimming. The table lists about 180,000 clones, about 84% of them singletons. The sample belongs to a study of blood T cell repertoires in COVID-19. For the study at large: Both acute and convalescent COVID-19 samples were obtained from the United States, Italy and Spain.

Participants' reported clinical history set cohort assignment. The CDR3 runs 12 residues. Per the germline V gene, CDR1 is SQVTM and CDR2 is ANQGSEA. The germline V and J ends were trimmed by 5 bases and 5 bases, with 12 bases remaining between them. The TCR comes from a woman aged 30 to 39 who had recovered from COVID-19. The J gene is TRBJ2-5, the V gene TRBV29-1, with no clear D. The sample taken for sequencing was PBMCs or T cells enriched from blood (not recorded which). In nucleotides, the CDR3 is TGCAGCGTTAAGACAACTGGGGAGACCCAGTACTTC. Translated, it gives CSVKTTGETQYF.